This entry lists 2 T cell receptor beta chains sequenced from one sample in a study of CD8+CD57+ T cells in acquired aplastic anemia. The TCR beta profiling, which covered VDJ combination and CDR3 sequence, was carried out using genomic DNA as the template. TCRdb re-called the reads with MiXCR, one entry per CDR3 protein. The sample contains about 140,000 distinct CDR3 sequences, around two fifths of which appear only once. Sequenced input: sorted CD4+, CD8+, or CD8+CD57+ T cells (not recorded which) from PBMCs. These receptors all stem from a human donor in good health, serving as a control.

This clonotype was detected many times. The CDR3 sequence is CSARPGGREQFF. CDR3 sequence (DNA): TGCAGTGCTAGACCGGGAGGACGGGAGCAGTTCTTC. The chain couples TRBV20-1 to TRBJ2-1; 7 bases align to TRBD2. Germline-derived CDR1 and CDR2 are DFQATT and SNEGSKA (reference sequence). CDR3 length: 12 amino acids. V was clipped by 2 bases and J by 10 bases; unmatched bases: 5.

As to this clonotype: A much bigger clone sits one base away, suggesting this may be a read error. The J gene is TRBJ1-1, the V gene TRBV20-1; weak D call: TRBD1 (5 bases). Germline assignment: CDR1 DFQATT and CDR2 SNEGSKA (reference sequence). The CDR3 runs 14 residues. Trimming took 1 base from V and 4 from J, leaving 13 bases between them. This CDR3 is CSARAGRAVTEAFF. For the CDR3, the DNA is TGCAGTGCTAGAGCAGGGAGGGCAGTCACTGAAGCTTTCTTT.